These 3 T cell receptor beta chains were all obtained from the same sample, sequenced in a study of cytomegalovirus exposure and HLA in healthy donors (dated by TCRdb to the late 2010s). Libraries were prepared through the immunoSEQ multiplex PCR assay. For the multiplex PCR, a mixture combining 60 forward primers for TCR Vbeta segments and 13 reverse primers for TCR Jbeta segments was used. As stored in TCRdb, this immuneACCESS dataset retains in-frame rearrangements with V and J assigned. A fraction of the clones does not appear; measured against another copy, unresolved V genes explain less than half of the discrepancy, and the remainder lacks a known reason. This sample has 60,000 to 70,000 clones in its table, and roughly 79% of those were observed once. The top ten clones comprise 6.3% of the sample. Sample: PBMCs. All receptors derive from a man aged 50-60 years in good health and CMV-seronegative.

The chain joins TRBV5-6 to TRBJ1-1; TRBD1 aligns across 7 bases. CDR1 and CDR2 (germline): SGHDT, YYEEEE. V dropped 6 bases and J dropped 4; count of bases not matched to a gene: 6. The CDR3 sequence is 13 residues long. The CDR3 sequence: CASTIQGGTEAFF. CDR3 DNA sequence: TGTGCCAGCACTATCCAGGGGGGCACTGAAGCTTTCTTT.

CDR3 amino acids: CASSGGQGNYGYTF. As DNA, the CDR3 is TGTGCCAGCAGCGGGGGACAGGGAAACTATGGCTACACCTTC. V and J are TRBV5-5 and TRBJ1-2; 9 bases line up with TRBD1. The CDR3 has 14 residues. The trim removed 4 bases at V and 2 bases at J, leaving 3 bases unmatched. CDR1 and CDR2 from the germline V gene are SGHKS and YYEKEE (reference sequence).

The chain uses TRBV11-1 and TRBJ1-1, with a weak D call TRBD1 (6 bases). Trimming pared 5 bases from V and 4 bases from J, leaving 17 bases between. The germline V gene has CDR1 SGHAT and CDR2 FQDESV (reference sequence). This CDR3 region has 15 residues. CDR3 loop: CASSHINRVGTEAFF. Written as DNA, the CDR3 is TGTGCCAGCAGCCATATCAACAGGGTCGGCACTGAAGCTTTCTTT.